A selection of T cell receptor beta chains follows, all from one sample in a study of blood T cell repertoires in COVID-19. Only in-frame clones appear in the TCRdb table, and some are missing; sequencing was by immunoSEQ multiplex PCR. This table holds around 82,000 clones, about 91% found once. The sample comprised peripheral blood. The receptors were gathered from a man between 65 and 79 years old with active or convalescent COVID-19. CDR3s include the opening cysteine and the closing phenylalanine or tryptophan. Fields, in order: V gene, D gene, J gene, clone size, CDR3 DNA, CDR3 protein. D genes are given only for firm matches. Some rows have no size entry. The others give once, few or many, or a class for an expanded clone.

V: TRBV30; D: TRBD1; J: TRBJ1-2; size: NA; DNA: TGTGCACAACAGGGGGCCGGGGGCTATGGCTACACCTTC; CDR3: CAQQGAGGYGYTF
V: TRBV5-1; D: NA; J: TRBJ1-1; size: NA; DNA: TGCGCCAGCAGCCCGGAGGCGGGCAGGAACACTGAAGCTTTCTTT; CDR3: CASSPEAGRNTEAFF
V: TRBV4-3; D: TRBD2; J: TRBJ2-5; size: NA; DNA: TGCGCCAGCAGCCCCCTCCGACTAGCGCTCGAGGGAGAGACCCAGTACTTC; CDR3: CASSPLRLALEGETQYF
V: TRBV2; D: TRBD1; J: TRBJ1-1; size: few; DNA: TGTGCCAGCAGCGTGGACAGGATTGAAGCTTTCTTT; CDR3: CASSVDRIEAFF
V: TRBV7-8; D: TRBD1; J: TRBJ2-7; size: NA; DNA: TGTGCCAGCAGCCCCCGGACAGGGGTTAACTACGAGCAGTACTTC; CDR3: CASSPRTGVNYEQYF
V: TRBV29-1; D: TRBD1; J: TRBJ1-6; size: once; DNA: TGCAGCGTTGGGACAGGGGCTAATTCACCCCTCCACTTT; CDR3: CSVGTGANSPLHF
V: TRBV6-5; D: TRBD1; J: TRBJ1-2; size: NA; DNA: TGTGCCAGCAGTCGGGGACAGGGAGGAGGCTACACCTTC; CDR3: CASSRGQGGGYTF
V: TRBV27; D: NA; J: TRBJ2-1; size: NA; DNA: TGTGCCAGCAGTCCGCGTTCGGGAGTTATGAATGAGCAGTTCTTC; CDR3: CASSPRSGVMNEQFF
V: TRBV12-3/TRBV12-4; D: NA; J: TRBJ1-2; size: NA; DNA: TGTGCCAGCACCTCTGACAGAACGTATGGCTACACCTTC; CDR3: CASTSDRTYGYTF
V: TRBV4-1; D: TRBD1; J: TRBJ2-1; size: NA; DNA: TGCGCCAGCAGCCAAGGTGACAGGGGTCCCCTTGAGCAGTTCTTC; CDR3: CASSQGDRGPLEQFF
V: TRBV4-3; D: NA; J: TRBJ2-5; size: NA; DNA: TGCGCCAGCAGCGTTAGGGGGGGGCTCCAAGAGACCCAGTACTTC; CDR3: CASSVRGGLQETQYF
V: TRBV6-1; D: TRBD1; J: TRBJ1-4; size: few; DNA: TGTGCCAGCAGTGTCCAGCGACCGACAGGGTTGAATGGTGAAAAACTGTTTTTT; CDR3: CASSVQRPTGLNGEKLFF
V: TRBV12-5; D: TRBD1; J: TRBJ2-7; size: NA; DNA: TGTGCTAGTGGTTGGTGGGCCGGGACAGGGGAGGAGGAGCAGTACTTC; CDR3: CASGWWAGTGEEEQYF
V: TRBV5-1; D: TRBD1; J: TRBJ2-2; size: NA; DNA: TGCGCCAGCAGCTTGGGACAGGGCAGTGTAGGCGGGGAGCTGTTTTTT; CDR3: CASSLGQGSVGGELFF
V: TRBV9; D: NA; J: TRBJ1-1; size: NA; DNA: TGTGCCAGCAGCGTGGATTACGGACAGCGGAACACTGAAGCTTTCTTT; CDR3: CASSVDYGQRNTEAFF
V: TRBV4-3; D: NA; J: TRBJ2-1; size: few; DNA: TGCGCCAGCAGCCAAGCTTTCGGTCTAGCGTCCTCCTACAGTGCTGAGCAGTTCTTC; CDR3: CASSQAFGLASSYSAEQFF
V: TRBV6-5; D: NA; J: TRBJ2-1; size: NA; DNA: TGTGCCAGTCGATCCGGAGTGAGTGAGCAGTTCTTC; CDR3: CASRSGVSEQFF
V: TRBV28; D: NA; J: TRBJ1-1; size: NA; DNA: TGTGCCAGCAGTTTATGGGGGAGAGGGACTGAAGCTTTCTTT; CDR3: CASSLWGRGTEAFF
V: TRBV9; D: NA; J: TRBJ1-2; size: NA; DNA: TGTGCCAGCAGCGTACGCGGCTTTAACTATGGCTACACCTTC; CDR3: CASSVRGFNYGYTF
V: TRBV19; D: TRBD1; J: TRBJ2-3; size: NA; DNA: TGTGCCAGTAGTAAAAACAGGGGACCAGCCACAGATACGCAGTATTTT; CDR3: CASSKNRGPATDTQYF
V: TRBV6-5; D: NA; J: TRBJ1-1; size: NA; DNA: TGTGCCAGCAGTTACAATAGGGGGACTGAAGCTTTCTTT; CDR3: CASSYNRGTEAFF
V: TRBV4-3; D: TRBD2; J: TRBJ2-7; size: NA; DNA: TGCGCCAGCAGCCAAGGGCTAGCGGGGGGGCCGTACGAGCAGTACTTC; CDR3: CASSQGLAGGPYEQYF
V: TRBV29-1; D: TRBD1; J: TRBJ1-5; size: NA; DNA: TGCAGCGTTGGGGTCTCCGGGACAGGGAATCAGCCCCAGCATTTT; CDR3: CSVGVSGTGNQPQHF
V: TRBV7-9; D: NA; J: TRBJ2-3; size: NA; DNA: TGTGCCAGCAGGTCCAAAGGGCAGGGTTCAGATACGCAGTATTTT; CDR3: CASRSKGQGSDTQYF
V: TRBV19; D: NA; J: TRBJ1-1; size: few; DNA: TGTGCCAGCCGAGACAGTCACACTGAAGCTTTCTTT; CDR3: CASRDSHTEAFF
V: TRBV5-4; D: NA; J: TRBJ1-1; size: NA; DNA: TGTGCCAGCAGCTTGGACTCGCGGTCCACTGAAGCTTTCTTT; CDR3: CASSLDSRSTEAFF
V: TRBV11-2; D: TRBD2; J: TRBJ2-2; size: NA; DNA: TGTGCCAGCAGCTTAGGGCGGGGGAGCACCGGGGAGCTGTTTTTT; CDR3: CASSLGRGSTGELFF
V: TRBV6-5; D: NA; J: TRBJ2-3; size: once; DNA: TGTGCCAGCAGCCTACTAGGAGACACAGATACGCAGTATTTT; CDR3: CASSLLGDTDTQYF
V: TRBV30; D: TRBD1; J: TRBJ2-3; size: NA; DNA: TGTGCCTGCTCGATTACAGGGGAAGCTGCAGATACGCAGTATTTT; CDR3: CACSITGEAADTQYF
V: TRBV3-1/TRBV3-2; D: NA; J: TRBJ2-5; size: NA; DNA: TGTGCCAGCAGGCCCCTTGTCAGTTTTGAGACCCAGTACTTC; CDR3: CASRPLVSFETQYF
V: TRBV18; D: NA; J: TRBJ2-7; size: NA; DNA: TGTGCCAGCTCACCCCGGGAGGGGGCAACCTACGAGCAGTACTTC; CDR3: CASSPREGATYEQYF
V: TRBV7-9; D: TRBD1; J: TRBJ1-2; size: NA; DNA: TGTGCCAGCAAGGGACAGGGGCTTTATGGCTACACCTTC; CDR3: CASKGQGLYGYTF
V: TRBV27; D: TRBD1; J: TRBJ1-2; size: once; DNA: TGTGCCAGCAGTTCAAGGACAGGGTATGGCTACACCTTC; CDR3: CASSSRTGYGYTF
V: TRBV18; D: NA; J: TRBJ1-1; size: NA; DNA: TGTGCCAGCTCACCCTATGCGGGACGTAGCACTGAAGCTTTCTTT; CDR3: CASSPYAGRSTEAFF
V: TRBV12-3/TRBV12-4; D: NA; J: TRBJ1-1; size: NA; DNA: TGTGCCAGCAGTTCGATAGCGAACACTGAAGCTTTCTTT; CDR3: CASSSIANTEAFF
V: TRBV9; D: NA; J: TRBJ2-5; size: NA; DNA: TGTGCCAGCAGCGTAGCTAATTCAGAGACCCAGTACTTC; CDR3: CASSVANSETQYF
V: TRBV7-9; D: NA; J: TRBJ1-5; size: NA; DNA: TGTGCCAGCAGCTTAGACAACCCATATCAGCCCCAGCATTTT; CDR3: CASSLDNPYQPQHF
V: TRBV7-2; D: NA; J: TRBJ1-1; size: NA; DNA: TGTGCCAGCAGCCCCACTCTTCGCACCAGGGGAAGAGAAGCTTTCTTT; CDR3: CASSPTLRTRGREAFF
V: TRBV2; D: NA; J: TRBJ2-7; size: NA; DNA: TGTGCCAGCAGTGAAGCGTCGAGGTCGGGGGAGCAGTACTTC; CDR3: CASSEASRSGEQYF
V: TRBV7-9; D: NA; J: TRBJ1-1; size: NA; DNA: TGTGCCAGCAGCTTAGAGGGGCGGAACACTGAAGCTTTCTTT; CDR3: CASSLEGRNTEAFF
V: TRBV19; D: NA; J: TRBJ1-5; size: NA; DNA: TGTGCCAGTAGTATCCAGACTCTACCCCAGCATTTT; CDR3: CASSIQTLPQHF
V: TRBV7-7; D: NA; J: TRBJ1-5; size: NA; DNA: TGTGCCAGCAGCTTTCTTAATGGACAGCCCTATAGCAATCAGCCCCAGCATTTT; CDR3: CASSFLNGQPYSNQPQHF
V: TRBV7-2; D: TRBD1; J: TRBJ1-5; size: NA; DNA: TGTGCCAGCAGCTTAACAGGGCAGGGGGCAAATCAGCCCCAGCATTTT; CDR3: CASSLTGQGANQPQHF
V: TRBV9; D: TRBD1; J: TRBJ1-1; size: NA; DNA: TGTGCCAGCAGCTTTCGCGAGGGGACAGGCACTGAAGCTTTCTTT; CDR3: CASSFREGTGTEAFF
V: TRBV5-5; D: NA; J: TRBJ1-1; size: once; DNA: TGTGCCAGCAGCTCGACTTACACCGTTGAAGCTTTCTTT; CDR3: CASSSTYTVEAFF